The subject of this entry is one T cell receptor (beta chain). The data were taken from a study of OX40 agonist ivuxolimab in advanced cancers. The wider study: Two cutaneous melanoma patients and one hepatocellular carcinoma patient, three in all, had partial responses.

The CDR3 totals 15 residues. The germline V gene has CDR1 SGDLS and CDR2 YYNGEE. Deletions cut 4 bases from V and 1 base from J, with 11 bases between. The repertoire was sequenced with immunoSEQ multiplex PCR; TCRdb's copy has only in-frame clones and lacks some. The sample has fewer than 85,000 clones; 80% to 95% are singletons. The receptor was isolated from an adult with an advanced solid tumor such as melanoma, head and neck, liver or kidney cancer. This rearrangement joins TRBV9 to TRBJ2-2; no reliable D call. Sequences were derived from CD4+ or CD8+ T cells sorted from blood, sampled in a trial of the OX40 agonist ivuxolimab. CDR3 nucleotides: TGTGCCAGCAGCCCCCTGGCAGGGAACACCGGGGAGCTGTTTTTT. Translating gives CASSPLAGNTGELFF.